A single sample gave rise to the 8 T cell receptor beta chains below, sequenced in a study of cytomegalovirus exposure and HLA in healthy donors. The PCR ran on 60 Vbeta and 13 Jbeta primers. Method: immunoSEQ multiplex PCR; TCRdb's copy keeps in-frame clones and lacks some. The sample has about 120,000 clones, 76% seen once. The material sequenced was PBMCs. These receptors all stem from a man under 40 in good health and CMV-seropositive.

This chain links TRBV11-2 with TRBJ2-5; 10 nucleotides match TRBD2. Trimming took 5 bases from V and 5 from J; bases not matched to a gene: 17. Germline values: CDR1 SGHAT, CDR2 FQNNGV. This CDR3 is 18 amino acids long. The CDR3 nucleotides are TGTGCCAGCAGCGGACGCAGCGGGAGGGTGTCTAGCGGGGAGACCCAGTACTTC. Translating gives CASSGRSGRVSSGETQYF.

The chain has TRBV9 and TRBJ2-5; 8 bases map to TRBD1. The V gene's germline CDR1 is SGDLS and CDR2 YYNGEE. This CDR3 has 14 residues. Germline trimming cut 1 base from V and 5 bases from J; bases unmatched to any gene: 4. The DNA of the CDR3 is TGTGCCAGCAGCGTACAGGGGGCTTGGGAGACCCAGTACTTC. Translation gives CASSVQGAWETQYF. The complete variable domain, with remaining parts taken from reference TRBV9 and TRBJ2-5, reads DSGVTQTPKHLITATGQRVTLRCSPRSGDLSVYWYQQSLDQGLQFLIQYYNGEERAKGNILERFSAQQFPDLHSELNLSSLELGDSALYFCASSVQGAWETQYFGPGTRLLVL.

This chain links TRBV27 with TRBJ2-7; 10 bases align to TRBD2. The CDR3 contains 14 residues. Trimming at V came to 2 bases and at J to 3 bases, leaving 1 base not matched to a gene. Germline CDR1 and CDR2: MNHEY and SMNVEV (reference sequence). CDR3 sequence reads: CASSLLAGDYEQYF. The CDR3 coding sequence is TGTGCCAGCAGTTTACTAGCGGGGGACTACGAGCAGTACTTC.

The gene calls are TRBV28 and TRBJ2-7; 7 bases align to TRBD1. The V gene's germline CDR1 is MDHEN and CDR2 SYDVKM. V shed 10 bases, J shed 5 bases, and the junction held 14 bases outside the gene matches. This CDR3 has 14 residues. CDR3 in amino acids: CATNWAQGIDEQYF. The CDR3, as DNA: TGTGCCACCAATTGGGCACAGGGGATCGACGAGCAGTACTTC.

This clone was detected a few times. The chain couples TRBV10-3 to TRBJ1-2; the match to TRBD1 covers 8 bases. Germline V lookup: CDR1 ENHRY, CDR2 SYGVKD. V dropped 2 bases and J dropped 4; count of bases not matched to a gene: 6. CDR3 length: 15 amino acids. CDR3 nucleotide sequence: TGTGCCATCAGTGAGGCGGGACAGGAGAGCTATGGCTACACCTTC. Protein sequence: CAISEAGQESYGYTF.

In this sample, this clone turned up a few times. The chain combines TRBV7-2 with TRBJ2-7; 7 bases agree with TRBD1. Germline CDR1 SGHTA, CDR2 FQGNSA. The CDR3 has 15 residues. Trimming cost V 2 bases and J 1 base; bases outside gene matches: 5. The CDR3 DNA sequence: TGTGCCAGCAGCTTATACCAGGGACAGTCCTACGAGCAGTACTTC. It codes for CASSLYQGQSYEQYF.

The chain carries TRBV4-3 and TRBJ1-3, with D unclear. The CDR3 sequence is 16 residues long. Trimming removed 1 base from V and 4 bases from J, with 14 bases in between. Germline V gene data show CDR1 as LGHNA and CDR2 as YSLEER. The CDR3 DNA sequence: TGCGCCAGCAGCCAAGGGCGTAACAGTGCCGGAAACACCATATATTTT. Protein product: CASSQGRNSAGNTIYF.

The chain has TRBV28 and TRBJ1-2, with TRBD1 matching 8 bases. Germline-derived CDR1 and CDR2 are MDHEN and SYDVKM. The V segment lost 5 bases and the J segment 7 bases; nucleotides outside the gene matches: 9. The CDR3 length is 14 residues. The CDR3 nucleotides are TGTGCCAGCAGTCCGGGGGACAGGTCGACTGGCTACACCTTC. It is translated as CASSPGDRSTGYTF.